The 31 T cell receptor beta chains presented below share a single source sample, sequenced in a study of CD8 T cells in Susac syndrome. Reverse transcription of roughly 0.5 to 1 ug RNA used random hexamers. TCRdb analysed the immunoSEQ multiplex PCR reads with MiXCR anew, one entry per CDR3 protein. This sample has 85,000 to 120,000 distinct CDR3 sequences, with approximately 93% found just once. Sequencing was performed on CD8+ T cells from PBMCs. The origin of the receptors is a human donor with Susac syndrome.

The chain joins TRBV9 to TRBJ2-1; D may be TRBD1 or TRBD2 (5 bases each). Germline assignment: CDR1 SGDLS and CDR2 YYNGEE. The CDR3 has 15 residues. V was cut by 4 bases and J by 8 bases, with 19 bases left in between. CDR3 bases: TGTGCCAGCAGCCCCGGACTGGGGGTTTTGGATGAGCAGTTCTTC. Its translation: CASSPGLGVLDEQFF.

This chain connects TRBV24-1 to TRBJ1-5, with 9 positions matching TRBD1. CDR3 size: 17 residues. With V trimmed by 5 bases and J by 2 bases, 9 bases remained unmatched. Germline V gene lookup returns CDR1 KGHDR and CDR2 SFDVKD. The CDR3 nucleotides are TGTGCCACCAGTGCGGGGCGGACAGGGGATCGCAATCAGCCCCAGCATTTT. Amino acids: CATSAGRTGDRNQPQHF.

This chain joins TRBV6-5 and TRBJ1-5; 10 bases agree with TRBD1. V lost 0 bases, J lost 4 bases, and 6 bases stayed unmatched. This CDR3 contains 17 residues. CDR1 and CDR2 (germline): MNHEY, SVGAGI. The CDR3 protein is CASSYSWGTGENQPQHF. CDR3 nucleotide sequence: TGTGCCAGCAGTTACTCCTGGGGGACAGGGGAGAATCAGCCCCAGCATTTT.

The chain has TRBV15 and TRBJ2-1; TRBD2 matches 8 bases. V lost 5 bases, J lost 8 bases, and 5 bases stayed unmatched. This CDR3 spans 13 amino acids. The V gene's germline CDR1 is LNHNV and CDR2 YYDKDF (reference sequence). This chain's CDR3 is CATSPGLADEQFF. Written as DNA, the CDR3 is TGTGCCACCAGCCCAGGACTAGCCGATGAGCAGTTCTTC. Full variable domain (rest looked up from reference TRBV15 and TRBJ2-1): DAMVIQNPRYQVTQFGKPVTLSCSQTLNHNVMYWYQQKSSQAPKLLFHYYDKDFNNEADTPDNFQSRRPNTSFCFLDIRSPGLGDTAMYLCATSPGLADEQFFGPGTRLTVL.

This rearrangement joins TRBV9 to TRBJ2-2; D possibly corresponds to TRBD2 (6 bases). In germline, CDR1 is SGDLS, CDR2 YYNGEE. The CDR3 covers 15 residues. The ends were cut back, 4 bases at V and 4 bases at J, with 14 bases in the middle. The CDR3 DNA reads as TGTGCCAGCAGCCAGAGCGGGCTCGCCACCGGGGAGCTGTTTTTT. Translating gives CASSQSGLATGELFF.

The chain's CDR3 is CASSYITDQETQYF. CDR3 coding DNA: TGTGCCAGCAGTTATATAACCGACCAAGAGACCCAGTACTTC. The gene calls are TRBV6-2 or TRBV6-3 and TRBJ2-5; D is undetermined. CDR3 length equals 14 residues. Germline CDR1 MNHEY, CDR2 SVGEGT. V lost 3 bases and J 0 bases, leaving 8 bases between the germline ends.

The DNA of the CDR3 is TGTGCCAGCACCATGCACGCCGGGACAGCAAATAAATACAATGAGCAGTTCTTC. It codes for CASTMHAGTANKYNEQFF. The chain couples TRBV6-4 to TRBJ2-1; 7 positions match TRBD1. J lost 4 bases, V lost 7 bases, and 19 bases had no gene match. This CDR3 has 18 amino acids. The germline V gene has CDR1 MRHNA and CDR2 SNTAGT.

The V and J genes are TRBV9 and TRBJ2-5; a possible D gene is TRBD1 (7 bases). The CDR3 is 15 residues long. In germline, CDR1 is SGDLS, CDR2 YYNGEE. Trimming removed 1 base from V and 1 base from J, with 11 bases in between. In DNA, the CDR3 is TGTGCCAGCAGCGTATCAGGGGGGCGCCAAGAGACCCAGTACTTC. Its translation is CASSVSGGRQETQYF.

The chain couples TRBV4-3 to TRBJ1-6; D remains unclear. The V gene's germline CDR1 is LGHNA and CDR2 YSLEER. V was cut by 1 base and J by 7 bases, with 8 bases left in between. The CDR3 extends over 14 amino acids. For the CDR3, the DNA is TGCGCCAGCAGCCAAGTTACAGTAAATTCACCCCTCCACTTT. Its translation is CASSQVTVNSPLHF.

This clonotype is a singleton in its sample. CDR3: CASRPPGQGYNEQFF. The DNA for the CDR3 is TGTGCCAGCAGGCCCCCGGGACAGGGCTACAATGAGCAGTTCTTC. The chain links TRBV6-1 to TRBJ2-1; 9 nucleotides align to TRBD1. The V gene's germline CDR1 is MNHNS and CDR2 SASEGT. This CDR3 spans 15 amino acids. V lost 6 bases and J lost 3; bases outside the gene matches: 6.

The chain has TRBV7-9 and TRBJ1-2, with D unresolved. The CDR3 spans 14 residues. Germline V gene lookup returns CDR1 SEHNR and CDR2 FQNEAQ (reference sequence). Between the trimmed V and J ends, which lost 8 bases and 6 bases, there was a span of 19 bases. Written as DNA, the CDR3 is TGTGCCAGCGGAGAAAGTGACTTAGGGCATGGCTACACCTTC. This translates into CASGESDLGHGYTF.

CDR3 DNA sequence: TGCAGCGTTGTGGGCGGGACCGGGGAGCTGTTTTTT. Translated: CSVVGGTGELFF. The genes are TRBV29-1 and TRBJ2-2; the D gene is possibly TRBD2 (5 bases). CDR3 size: 12 residues. V was trimmed by 4 bases and J by 5 bases, leaving 8 bases between them. Per the germline V gene, CDR1 is SQVTM and CDR2 is ANQGSEA.

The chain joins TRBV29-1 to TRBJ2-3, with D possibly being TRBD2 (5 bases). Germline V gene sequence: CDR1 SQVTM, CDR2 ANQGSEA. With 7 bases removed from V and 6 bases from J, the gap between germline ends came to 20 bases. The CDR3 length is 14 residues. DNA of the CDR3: TGCAGCGCCTACTACCCGGGGAAGGTCGATACGCAGTATTTT. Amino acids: CSAYYPGKVDTQYF.

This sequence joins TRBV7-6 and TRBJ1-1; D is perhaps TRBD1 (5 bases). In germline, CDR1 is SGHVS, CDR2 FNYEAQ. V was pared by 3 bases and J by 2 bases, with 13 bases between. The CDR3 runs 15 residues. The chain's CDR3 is CASSFPTGTNTEAFF. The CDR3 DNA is TGTGCCAGCAGCTTCCCGACGGGGACTAACACTGAAGCTTTCTTT.

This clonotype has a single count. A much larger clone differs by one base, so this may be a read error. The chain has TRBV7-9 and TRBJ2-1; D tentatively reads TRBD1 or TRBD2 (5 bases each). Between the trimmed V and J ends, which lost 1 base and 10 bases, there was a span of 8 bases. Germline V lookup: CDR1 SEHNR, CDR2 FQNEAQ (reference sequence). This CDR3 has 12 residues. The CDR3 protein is CASSLGGKEQFF. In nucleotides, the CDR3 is TGTGCCAGCAGCTTAGGGGGGAAGGAGCAGTTCTTC.

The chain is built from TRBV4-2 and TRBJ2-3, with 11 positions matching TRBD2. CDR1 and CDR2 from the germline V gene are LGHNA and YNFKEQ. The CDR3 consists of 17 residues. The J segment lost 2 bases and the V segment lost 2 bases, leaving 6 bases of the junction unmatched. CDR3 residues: CASSQTSGGPSTDTQYF. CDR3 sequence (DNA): TGTGCCAGCAGCCAAACTAGCGGGGGTCCTTCCACAGATACGCAGTATTTT.

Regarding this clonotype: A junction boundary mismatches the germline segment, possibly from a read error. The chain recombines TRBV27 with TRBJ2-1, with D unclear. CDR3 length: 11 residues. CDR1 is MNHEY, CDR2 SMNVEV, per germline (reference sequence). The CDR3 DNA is TGTGCCAGCAGCTTAAGTAACGAATGGGTCTTC. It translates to CASSLSNEWVF.

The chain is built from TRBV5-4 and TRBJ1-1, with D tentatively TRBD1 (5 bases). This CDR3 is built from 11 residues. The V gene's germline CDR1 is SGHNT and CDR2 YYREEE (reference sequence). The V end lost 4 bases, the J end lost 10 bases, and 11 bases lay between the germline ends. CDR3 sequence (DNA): TGTGCCAGCAGCGGCGGGGGGGGAGCTTTCTTT. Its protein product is CASSGGGGAFF.

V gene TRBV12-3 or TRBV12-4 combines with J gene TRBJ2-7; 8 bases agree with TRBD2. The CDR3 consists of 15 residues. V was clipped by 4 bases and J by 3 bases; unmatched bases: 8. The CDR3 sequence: CASSSGTRGYYEQYF. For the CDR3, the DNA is TGTGCCAGCAGTTCCGGGACTAGGGGGTACTACGAGCAGTACTTC.

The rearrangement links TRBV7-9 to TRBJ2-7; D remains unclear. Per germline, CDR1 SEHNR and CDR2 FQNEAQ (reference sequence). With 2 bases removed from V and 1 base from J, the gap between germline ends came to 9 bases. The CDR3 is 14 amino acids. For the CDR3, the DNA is TGTGCCAGCAGCTTACTAGAATTATCCTACGAGCAGTACTTC. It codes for CASSLLELSYEQYF.

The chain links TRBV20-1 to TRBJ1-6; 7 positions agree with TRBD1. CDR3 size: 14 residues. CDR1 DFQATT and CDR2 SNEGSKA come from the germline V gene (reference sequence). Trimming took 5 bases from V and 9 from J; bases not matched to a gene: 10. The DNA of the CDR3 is TGCAGTGCTCGTACGGGGCAGGGGGGTTCACCCCTCCACTTT. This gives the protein CSARTGQGGSPLHF.

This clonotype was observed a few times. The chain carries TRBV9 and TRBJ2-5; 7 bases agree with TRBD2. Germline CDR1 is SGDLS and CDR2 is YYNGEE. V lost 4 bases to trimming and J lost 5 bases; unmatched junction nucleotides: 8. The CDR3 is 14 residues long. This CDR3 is CASSPGGGGETQYF. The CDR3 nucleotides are TGTGCCAGCAGCCCCGGCGGGGGAGGGGAGACCCAGTACTTC.

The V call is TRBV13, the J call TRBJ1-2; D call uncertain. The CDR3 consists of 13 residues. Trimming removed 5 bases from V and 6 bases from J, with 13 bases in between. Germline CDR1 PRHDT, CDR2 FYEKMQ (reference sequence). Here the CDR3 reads CASSQTLEDGYTF. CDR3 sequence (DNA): TGTGCCAGCAGCCAAACACTGGAGGATGGCTACACCTTC.

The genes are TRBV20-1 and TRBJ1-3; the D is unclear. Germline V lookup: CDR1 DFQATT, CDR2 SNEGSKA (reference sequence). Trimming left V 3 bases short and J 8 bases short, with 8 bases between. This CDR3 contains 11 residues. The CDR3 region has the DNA TGCAGTGCTAGGGACCTGGACACCATATATTTT. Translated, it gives CSARDLDTIYF.

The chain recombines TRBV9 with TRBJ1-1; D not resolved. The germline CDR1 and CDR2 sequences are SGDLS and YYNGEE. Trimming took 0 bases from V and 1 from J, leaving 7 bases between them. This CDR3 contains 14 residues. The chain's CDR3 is CASSVEEGNTEAFF. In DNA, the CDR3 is TGTGCCAGCAGCGTAGAGGAGGGGAACACTGAAGCTTTCTTT.

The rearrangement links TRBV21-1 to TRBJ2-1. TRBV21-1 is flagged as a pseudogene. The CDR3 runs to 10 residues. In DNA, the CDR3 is TGTGCCACCCATCATACTGAGCAGTTCTTC. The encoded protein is CATHHTEQFF.

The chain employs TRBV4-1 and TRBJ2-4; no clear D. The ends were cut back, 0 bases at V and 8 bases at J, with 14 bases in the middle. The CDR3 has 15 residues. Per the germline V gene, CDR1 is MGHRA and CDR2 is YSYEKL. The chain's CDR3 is CASSQEEQPGDIQYF. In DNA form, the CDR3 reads TGCGCCAGCAGCCAAGAGGAACAACCCGGCGACATTCAGTACTTC.

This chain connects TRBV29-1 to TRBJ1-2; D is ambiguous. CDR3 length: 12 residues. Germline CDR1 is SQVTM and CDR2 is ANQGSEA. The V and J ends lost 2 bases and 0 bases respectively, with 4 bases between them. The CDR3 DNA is TGCAGCGTTGAATGGCCTAACTATGGCTACACCTTC. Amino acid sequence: CSVEWPNYGYTF.

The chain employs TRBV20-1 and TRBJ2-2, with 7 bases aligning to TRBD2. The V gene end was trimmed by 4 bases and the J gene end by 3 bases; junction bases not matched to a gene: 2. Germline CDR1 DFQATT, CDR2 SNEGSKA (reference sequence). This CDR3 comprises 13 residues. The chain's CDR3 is CSAKSGDTGELFF. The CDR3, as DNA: TGCAGTGCTAAGAGCGGGGACACCGGGGAGCTGTTTTTT.

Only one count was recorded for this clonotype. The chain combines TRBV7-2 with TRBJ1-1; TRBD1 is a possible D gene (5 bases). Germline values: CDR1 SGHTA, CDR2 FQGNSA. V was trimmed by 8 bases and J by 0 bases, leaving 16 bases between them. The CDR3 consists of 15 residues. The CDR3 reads CASRPGWDLNTEAFF. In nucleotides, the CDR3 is TGTGCCAGCCGTCCAGGGTGGGACCTGAACACTGAAGCTTTCTTT.

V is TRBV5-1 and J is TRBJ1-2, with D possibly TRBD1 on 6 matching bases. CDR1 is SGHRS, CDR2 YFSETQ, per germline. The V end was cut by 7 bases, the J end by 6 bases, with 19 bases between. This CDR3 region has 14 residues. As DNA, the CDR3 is TGCGCCAGCCGCCAGGAGGGGGGGGCGAATGGCTACACCTTC. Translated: CASRQEGGANGYTF. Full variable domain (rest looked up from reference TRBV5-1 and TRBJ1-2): KAGVTQTPRYLIKTRGQQVTLSCSPISGHRSVSWYQQTPGQGLQFLFEYFSETQRNKGNFPGRFSGRQFSNSRSEMNVSTLELGDSALYLCASRQEGGANGYTFGSGTRLTVV.